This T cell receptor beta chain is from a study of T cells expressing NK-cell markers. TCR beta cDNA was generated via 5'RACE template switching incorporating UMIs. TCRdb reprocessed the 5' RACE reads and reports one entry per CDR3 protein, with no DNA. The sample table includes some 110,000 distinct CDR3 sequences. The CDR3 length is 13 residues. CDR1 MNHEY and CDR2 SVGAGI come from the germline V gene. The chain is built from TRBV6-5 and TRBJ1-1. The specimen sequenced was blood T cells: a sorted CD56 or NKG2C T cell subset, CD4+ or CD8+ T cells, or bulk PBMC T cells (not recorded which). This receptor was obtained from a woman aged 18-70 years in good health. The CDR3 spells CASSWAGNTEAFF.